What follows describes a single T cell receptor beta chain. The CDR3 is made up of 15 amino acids. Germline trimming cut 0 bases from V and 3 bases from J; bases unmatched to any gene: 4. CDR1 and CDR2 (germline): SGHRS, YFSETQ. These data are taken from a study of T-cell reconstitution after alpha-beta-depleted transplantation in children. Preparing the TCRbeta library involved the use of unique molecular identifiers. TCRdb ran MiXCR on the PCR reads and lists one entry per CDR3 protein. The table has 450,000 to 600,000 distinct CDR3 sequences, about 17% seen once; the top ten hold approximately 3%. The sequencing here drew on PBMCs from the stem cell graft donor, taken from the stem cell graft. The chain couples TRBV5-1 to TRBJ2-7, with 9 positions matching TRBD2. This clonotype originated in a human donor who donated a stem cell graft to a child with acute lymphoblastic leukemia. DNA of the CDR3: TGCGCCAGCAGCTTGGAGAGCGGGAGGTACTACGAGCAGTACTTC. It yields the protein CASSLESGRYYEQYF.